This T cell receptor beta chain was recovered during a study of T-cell reconstitution after alpha-beta-depleted transplantation in children. Unique molecular identifiers were built into the TCRbeta library. TCRdb reanalysed the PCR reads using MiXCR and keeps one entry per CDR3 protein. The data show approximately 340,000 distinct CDR3 sequences, 10% seen once. This clonotype was found a few times. The CDR3 has 14 amino acids. Germline values: CDR1 KGHDR, CDR2 SFDVKD. V was cut by 2 bases and J by 9 bases, with 12 bases left in between. The sequencing used PBMCs from the stem cell graft donor, collected from the stem cell graft. The V and J genes are TRBV24-1 and TRBJ2-2, with D possibly TRBD1 on 6 matching bases. This receptor was taken from a human donor who donated a stem cell graft to a child with acute lymphoblastic leukemia. Written as DNA, the CDR3 is TGTGCCACCAGTGATTCCACAGGGAGAAGGGAGCTGTTTTTT. Its protein is CATSDSTGRRELFF.